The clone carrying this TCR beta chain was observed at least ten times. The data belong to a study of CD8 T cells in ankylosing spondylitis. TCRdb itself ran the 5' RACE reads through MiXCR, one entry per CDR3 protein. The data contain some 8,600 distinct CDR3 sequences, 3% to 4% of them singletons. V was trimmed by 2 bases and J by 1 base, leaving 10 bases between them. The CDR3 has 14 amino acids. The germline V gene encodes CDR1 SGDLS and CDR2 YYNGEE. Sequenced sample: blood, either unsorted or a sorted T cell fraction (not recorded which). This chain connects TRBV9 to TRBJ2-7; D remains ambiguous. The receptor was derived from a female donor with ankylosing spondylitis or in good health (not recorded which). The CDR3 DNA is TGTGCCAGCAGCGTGTTCGCGGATTCCTACGAGCAGTACTTC. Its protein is CASSVFADSYEQYF.